This T cell receptor beta chain comes out of a study of shared clonotypes between healthy human individuals. On this clone itself: As yet, its antigen is unknown.

Assay: immunoSEQ multiplex PCR; the TCRdb copy retains only in-frame clones and omits some. The repertoire holds 2 million to 3 million clones, with more than 90% as singletons. Study-level points and caveats: It was the few donors that limited the genetic and exposure-history diversity represented.

The germline gives CDR1 SGHTA, CDR2 FQGNSA. V dropped 4 bases and J dropped 1 base, with 7 bases sitting between them. The CDR3 extends over 13 amino acids. Sequencing used naive CD4+ T cells sorted from blood. Subset described: CD45RA+ positively selected. The clonotype was recovered from a man between 18 and 35 years old in good health. The chain links TRBV7-2 to TRBJ1-1; no clear D gene. CDR3 in DNA: TGTGCCAGCAGCTCTCAGTGGAACACTGAAGCTTTCTTT. Amino acid sequence: CASSSQWNTEAFF.